Each of the 5 T cell receptor beta chains below was sequenced from the same sample in a study of T cell changes during pregnancy in multiple sclerosis. Clones were sequenced by immunoSEQ multiplex PCR, and TCRdb holds only the in-frame ones, with some missing. The sample lists approximately 73,000 clones; around 90% were seen once. The input for sequencing was CD4+ T cells from peripheral blood mononuclear cells, taken before pregnancy. The receptors derive from a female donor with multiple sclerosis, enrolled in a pregnancy study.

The chain uses TRBV30 and TRBJ2-7; 12 bases map to TRBD1. The CDR3 covers 17 residues. After removal of 1 base from V and 5 bases from J, the junction contained 12 bases not matched to a gene. The germline V gene encodes CDR1 GTSNPN and CDR2 SVGIG (reference sequence). Written as DNA, the CDR3 is TGTGCCTGGAGTGACCCCCTTCCCGGGACAGGGGGCCACGAGCAGTACTTC. Its translation: CAWSDPLPGTGGHEQYF.

This chain joins TRBV19 and TRBJ2-7; tentatively, D is TRBD1 (6 bases). Germline-derived CDR1 and CDR2 are LNHDA and SQIVND (reference sequence). The CDR3 sequence is 16 residues long. Trimming stripped 4 bases from V and 0 bases from J, with 16 bases between. The CDR3 DNA reads as TGTGCCAGTAGTACTAGTGGGCAGGGGAACTCCTACGAGCAGTACTTC. It codes for CASSTSGQGNSYEQYF.

The V call is TRBV6-1, the J call TRBJ1-4; 10 nucleotides line up with TRBD1. V lost 6 bases and J lost 8; bases outside the gene matches: 6. The germline CDR1 and CDR2 sequences are MNHNS and SASEGT. This CDR3 has 14 amino acids. In nucleotides, the CDR3 is TGTGCCAGCAGCTCGGGACAGGGGCAGGAAAAACTGTTTTTT. It is translated as CASSSGQGQEKLFF.

V usage is TRBV28 and J usage is TRBJ1-2; D is possibly TRBD1 (6 bases). Deletions cut 7 bases from V and 6 bases from J, with 21 bases between. Germline-derived CDR1 and CDR2 are MDHEN and SYDVKM. The CDR3 covers 15 residues. The chain's CDR3 is CASTLYPRGRDGYTF. The CDR3 DNA is TGTGCCAGCACCTTATATCCTAGGGGGAGGGATGGCTACACCTTC.

The chain recombines TRBV5-1 with TRBJ2-2; 14 bases are a match to TRBD2. This CDR3 comprises 18 residues. In germline, CDR1 is SGHRS, CDR2 YFSETQ. The V segment lost 4 bases and the J segment 5 bases; nucleotides outside the gene matches: 10. The CDR3 sequence: CASSPPGLAGGRTGELFF. The DNA for the CDR3 is TGCGCCAGCAGCCCCCCCGGACTAGCGGGAGGCCGAACCGGGGAGCTGTTTTTT.